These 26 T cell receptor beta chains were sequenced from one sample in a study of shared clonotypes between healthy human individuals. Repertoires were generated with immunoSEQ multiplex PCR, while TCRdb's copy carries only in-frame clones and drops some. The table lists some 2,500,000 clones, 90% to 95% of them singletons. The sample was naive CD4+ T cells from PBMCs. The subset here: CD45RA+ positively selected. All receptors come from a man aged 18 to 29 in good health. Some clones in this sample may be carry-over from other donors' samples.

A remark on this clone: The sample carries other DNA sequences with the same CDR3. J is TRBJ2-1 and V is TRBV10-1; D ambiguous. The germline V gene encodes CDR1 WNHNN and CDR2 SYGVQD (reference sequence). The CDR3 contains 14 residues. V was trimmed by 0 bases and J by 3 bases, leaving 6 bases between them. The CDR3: CASSESGSYNEQFF. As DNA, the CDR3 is TGCGCCAGCAGTGAGTCGGGCAGCTACAATGAGCAGTTCTTC.

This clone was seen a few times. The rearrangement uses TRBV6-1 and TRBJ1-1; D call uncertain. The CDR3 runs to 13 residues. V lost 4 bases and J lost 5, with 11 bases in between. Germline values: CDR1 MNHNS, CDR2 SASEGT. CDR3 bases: TGTGCCAGCAGTGTAAACCATAAGACTGAAGCTTTCTTT. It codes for CASSVNHKTEAFF.

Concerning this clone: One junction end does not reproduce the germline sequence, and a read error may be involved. Written as DNA, the CDR3 is TGCGCCAGCAGCCGAGAGGGGGCCTCCTTCAATGAGCAGTTCTTC. It translates to CASSREGASFNEQFF. This chain joins TRBV5-1 and TRBJ2-1, with 7 bases matching TRBD1. The CDR3 has 15 amino acids. Germline-derived CDR1 and CDR2 are SGHRS and YFSETQ. The full variable domain, its missing parts supplied by reference TRBV5-1 and TRBJ2-1, is KAGVTQTPRYLIKTRGQQVTLSCSPISGHRSVSWYQQTPGQGLQFLFEYFSETQRNKGNFPGRFSGRQFSNSRSEMNVSTLELGDSALYLCASSREGASFNEQFFGPGTRLTVL.

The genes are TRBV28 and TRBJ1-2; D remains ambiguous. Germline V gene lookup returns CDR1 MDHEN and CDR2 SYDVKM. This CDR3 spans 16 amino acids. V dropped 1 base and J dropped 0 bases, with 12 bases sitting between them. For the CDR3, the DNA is TGTGCCAGCAGTTTATCTGGCGGAGTATCTAACTATGGCTACACCTTC. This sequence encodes CASSLSGGVSNYGYTF.

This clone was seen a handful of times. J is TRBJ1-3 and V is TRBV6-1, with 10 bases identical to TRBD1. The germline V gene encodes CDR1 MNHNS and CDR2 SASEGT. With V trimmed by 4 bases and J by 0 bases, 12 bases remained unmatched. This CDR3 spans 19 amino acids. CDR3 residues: CASSGFYRTGGNSGNTIYF. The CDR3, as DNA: TGTGCCAGCAGTGGCTTCTATCGGACAGGGGGAAACTCTGGAAACACCATATATTTT.

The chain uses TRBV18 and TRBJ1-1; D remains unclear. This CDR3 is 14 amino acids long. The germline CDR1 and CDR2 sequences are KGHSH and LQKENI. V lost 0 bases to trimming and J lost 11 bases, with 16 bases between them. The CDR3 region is CASSPPEDRRRAFF. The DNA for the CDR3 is TGTGCCAGCTCACCACCCGAGGACCGGAGAAGGGCTTTCTTT.

The CDR3 sequence is CASSFSGTSGRGEQYF. The CDR3 DNA is TGTGCCAGCAGTTTTTCCGGGACTAGCGGGAGGGGGGAGCAGTACTTC. This chain links TRBV28 with TRBJ2-7, with 16 nucleotides matching TRBD2. Germline loops: CDR1 MDHEN, CDR2 SYDVKM. V lost 3 bases and J lost 7; bases outside the gene matches: 6. There are 16 residues in the CDR3.

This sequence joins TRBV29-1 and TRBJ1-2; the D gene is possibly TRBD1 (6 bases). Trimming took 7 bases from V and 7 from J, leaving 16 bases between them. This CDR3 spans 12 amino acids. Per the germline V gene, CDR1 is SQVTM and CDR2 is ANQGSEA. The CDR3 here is CSGSRGGSGYTF. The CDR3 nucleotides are TGCAGCGGATCTCGGGGGGGCAGTGGCTACACCTTC.

CDR3 sequence (DNA): TGTGCCAGCAGCCTACGGGGGGCCGGTTATCAGCCCCAGCATTTT. This encodes CASSLRGAGYQPQHF. The chain is built from TRBV6-1 and TRBJ1-5; D is perhaps TRBD1 (6 bases). The CDR3 is made up of 15 amino acids. V was trimmed by 6 bases and J by 5 bases, leaving 17 bases between them. Germline loops: CDR1 MNHNS, CDR2 SASEGT.

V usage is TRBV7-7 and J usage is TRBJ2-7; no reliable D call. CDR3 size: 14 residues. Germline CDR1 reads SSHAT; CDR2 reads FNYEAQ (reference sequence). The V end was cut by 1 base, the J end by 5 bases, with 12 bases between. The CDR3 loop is CASSLEEASNEQYF. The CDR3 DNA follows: TGTGCCAGCAGCTTAGAAGAGGCTTCGAACGAGCAGTACTTC.

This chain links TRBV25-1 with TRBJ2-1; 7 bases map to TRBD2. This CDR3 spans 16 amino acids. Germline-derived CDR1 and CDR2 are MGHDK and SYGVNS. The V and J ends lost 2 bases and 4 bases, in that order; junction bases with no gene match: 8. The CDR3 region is CASSEQREDPYNEQFF. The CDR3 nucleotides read TGTGCCAGCAGTGAACAACGGGAGGACCCTTACAATGAGCAGTTCTTC.

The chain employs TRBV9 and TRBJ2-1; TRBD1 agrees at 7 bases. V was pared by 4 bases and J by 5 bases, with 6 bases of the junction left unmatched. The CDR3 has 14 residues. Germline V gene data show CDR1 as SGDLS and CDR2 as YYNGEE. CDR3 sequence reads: CASSRDRDNNEQFF. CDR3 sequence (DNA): TGTGCCAGCAGCAGGGACAGAGATAACAATGAGCAGTTCTTC.

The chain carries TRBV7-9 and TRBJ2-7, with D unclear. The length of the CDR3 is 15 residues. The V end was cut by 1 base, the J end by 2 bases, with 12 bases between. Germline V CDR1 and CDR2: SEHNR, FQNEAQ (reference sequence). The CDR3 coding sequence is TGTGCCAGCAGCTTAGAGGGAATGGGGACCTACGAGCAGTACTTC. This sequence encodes CASSLEGMGTYEQYF. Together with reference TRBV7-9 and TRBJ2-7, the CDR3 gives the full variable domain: DTGVSQNPRHKITKRGQNVTFRCDPISEHNRLYWYRQTLGQGPEFLTYFQNEAQLEKSRLLSDRFSAERPKGSFSTLEIQRTEQGDSAMYLCASSLEGMGTYEQYFGPGTRLTVT.

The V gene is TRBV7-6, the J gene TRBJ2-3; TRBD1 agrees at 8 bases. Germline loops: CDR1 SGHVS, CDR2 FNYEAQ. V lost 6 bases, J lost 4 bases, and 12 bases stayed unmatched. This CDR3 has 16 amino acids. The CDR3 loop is CASRGAIRGRPDTQYF. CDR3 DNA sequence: TGTGCCAGCAGGGGGGCAATCAGGGGGCGCCCAGATACGCAGTATTTT.

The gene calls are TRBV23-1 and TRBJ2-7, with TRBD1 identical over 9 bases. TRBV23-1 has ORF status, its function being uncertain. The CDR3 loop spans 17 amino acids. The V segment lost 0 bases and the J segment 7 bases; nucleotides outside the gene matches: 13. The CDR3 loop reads CASSQSNRGHFGWEQYF. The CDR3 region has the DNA TGCGCCAGCAGTCAATCGAACAGGGGGCACTTCGGTTGGGAGCAGTACTTC.

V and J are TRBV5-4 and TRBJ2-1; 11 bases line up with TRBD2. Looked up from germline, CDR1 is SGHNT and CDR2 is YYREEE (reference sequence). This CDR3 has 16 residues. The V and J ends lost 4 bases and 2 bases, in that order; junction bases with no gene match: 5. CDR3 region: CASSPGGLAAYNEQFF. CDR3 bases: TGTGCCAGCAGCCCAGGGGGACTAGCGGCCTACAATGAGCAGTTCTTC.

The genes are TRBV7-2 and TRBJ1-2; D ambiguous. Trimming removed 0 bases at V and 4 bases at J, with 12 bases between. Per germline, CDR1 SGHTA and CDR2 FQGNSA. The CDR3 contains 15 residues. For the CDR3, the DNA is TGTGCCAGCAGCTTAGCCTACCGGCCTCCCTATGGCTACACCTTC. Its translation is CASSLAYRPPYGYTF.

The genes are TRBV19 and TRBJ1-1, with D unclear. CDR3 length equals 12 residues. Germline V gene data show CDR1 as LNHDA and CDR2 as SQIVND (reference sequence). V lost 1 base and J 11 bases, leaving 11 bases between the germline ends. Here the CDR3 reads CASSIGAGDAFF. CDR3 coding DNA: TGTGCCAGTAGTATAGGGGCAGGTGATGCTTTCTTT.

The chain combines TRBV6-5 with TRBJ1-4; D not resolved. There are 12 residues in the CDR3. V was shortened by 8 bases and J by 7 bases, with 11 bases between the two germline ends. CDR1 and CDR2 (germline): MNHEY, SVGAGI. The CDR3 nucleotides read TGTGCCAGCCACACGCGGGGTGAAAAACTGTTTTTT. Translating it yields CASHTRGEKLFF.

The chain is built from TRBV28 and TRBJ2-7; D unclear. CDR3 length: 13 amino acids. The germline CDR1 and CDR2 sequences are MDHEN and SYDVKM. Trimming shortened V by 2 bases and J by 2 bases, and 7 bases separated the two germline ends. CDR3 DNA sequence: TGTGCCAGCAGTTTACTGGCCGCCTACGAGCAGTACTTC. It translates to CASSLLAAYEQYF.

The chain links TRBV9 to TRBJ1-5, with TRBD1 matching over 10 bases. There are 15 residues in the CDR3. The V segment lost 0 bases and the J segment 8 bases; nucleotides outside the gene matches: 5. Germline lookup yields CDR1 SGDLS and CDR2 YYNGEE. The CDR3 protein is CASSVAGQGIEPQHF. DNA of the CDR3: TGTGCCAGCAGCGTAGCGGGACAGGGGATCGAGCCCCAGCATTTT.

The CDR3 region has the DNA TGTGCCAGCAGGCCGCGGGGCGGGAGTGGCAATGAGCAGTTCTTC. It codes for CASRPRGGSGNEQFF. The chain links TRBV5-4 to TRBJ2-1; TRBD2 matches at 7 bases. The trim removed 5 bases at V and 6 bases at J, leaving 11 bases unmatched. The CDR3 contains 15 residues. Germline assignment: CDR1 SGHNT and CDR2 YYREEE (reference sequence). Variable domain in full (rest from reference TRBV5-4 and TRBJ2-1): ETGVTQSPTHLIKTRGQQVTLRCSSQSGHNTVSWYQQALGQGPQFIFQYYREEENGRGNFPPRFSGLQFPNYSSELNVNALELDDSALYLCASRPRGGSGNEQFFGPGTRLTVL.

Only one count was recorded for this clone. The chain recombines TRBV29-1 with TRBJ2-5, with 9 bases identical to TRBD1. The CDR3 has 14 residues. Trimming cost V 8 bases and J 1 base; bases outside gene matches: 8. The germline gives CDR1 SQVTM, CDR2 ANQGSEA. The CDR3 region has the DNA TGCAGCACTTCCGGGACAGGGCCCCAAGAGACCCAGTACTTC. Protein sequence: CSTSGTGPQETQYF.

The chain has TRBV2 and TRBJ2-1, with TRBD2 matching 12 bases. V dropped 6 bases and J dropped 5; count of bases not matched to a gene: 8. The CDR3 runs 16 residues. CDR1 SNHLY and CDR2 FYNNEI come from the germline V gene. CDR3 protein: CASRTSGSRGNNEQFF. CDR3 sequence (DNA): TGTGCCAGCAGGACTAGCGGGAGCCGAGGGAACAATGAGCAGTTCTTC.

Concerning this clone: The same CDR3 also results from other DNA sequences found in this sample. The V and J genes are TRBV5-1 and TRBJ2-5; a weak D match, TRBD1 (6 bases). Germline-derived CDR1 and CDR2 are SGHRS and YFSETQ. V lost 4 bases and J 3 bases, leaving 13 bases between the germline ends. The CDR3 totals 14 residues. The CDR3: CASSLQGTEETQYF. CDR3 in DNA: TGCGCCAGCAGCCTTCAGGGGACGGAAGAGACCCAGTACTTC.

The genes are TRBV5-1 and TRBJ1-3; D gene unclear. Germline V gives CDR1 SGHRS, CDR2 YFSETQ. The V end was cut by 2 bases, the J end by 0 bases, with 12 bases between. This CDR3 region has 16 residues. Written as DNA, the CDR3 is TGCGCCAGCAGCTTCGAGGGCTGGAGCTCTGGAAACACCATATATTTT. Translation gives CASSFEGWSSGNTIYF.